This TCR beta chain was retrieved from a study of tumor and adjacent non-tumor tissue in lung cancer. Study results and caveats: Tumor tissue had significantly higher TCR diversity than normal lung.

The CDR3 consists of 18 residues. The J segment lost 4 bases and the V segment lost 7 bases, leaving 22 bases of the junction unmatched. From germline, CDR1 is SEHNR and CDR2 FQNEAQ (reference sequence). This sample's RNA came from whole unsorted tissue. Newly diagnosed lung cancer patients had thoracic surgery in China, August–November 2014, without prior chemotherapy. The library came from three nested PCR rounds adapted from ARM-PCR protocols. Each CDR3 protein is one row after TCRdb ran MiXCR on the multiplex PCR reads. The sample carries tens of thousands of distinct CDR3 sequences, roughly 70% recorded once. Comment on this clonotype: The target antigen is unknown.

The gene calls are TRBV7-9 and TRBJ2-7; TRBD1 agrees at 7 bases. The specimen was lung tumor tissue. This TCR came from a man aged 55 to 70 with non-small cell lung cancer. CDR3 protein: CASNQGDTDRLPFYEQYF. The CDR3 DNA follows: TGTGCCAGCAACCAAGGCGACACGGACAGGCTACCGTTTTACGAGCAGTACTTC.